This record looks at one T cell receptor beta chain sequence and its context. Its antigen is not known. The data derive from a study of shared clonotypes between healthy human individuals. Background on the study: Aged 18 to 49, the donors were two women and a few men.

The V and J ends lost 2 bases and 0 bases respectively, with 11 bases between them. This CDR3 spans 14 amino acids. The germline V gene has CDR1 GTSNPN and CDR2 SVGIG (reference sequence). Study-level points and caveats: In this cohort, only blood was sampled, and tissue repertoires likely differ.

Authors' methods: Filtering differed since immunoSEQ provided only junctions, with no quality scores. The data were produced by immunoSEQ multiplex PCR, yet TCRdb's version contains in-frame clones alone and is incomplete. The V and J calls and clone size are taken from that table; D and trimming were inferred from the DNA. The sample contains over a million clones, around 82% of which appear only once. The origin of this receptor is a young man in good health. Some clones in this sample may be carry-over from other donors' samples. The sequencing input was memory CD4+ T cells from PBMCs. The subset denotes: CD45RA-negative fraction. V is TRBV30 and J is TRBJ2-7; D unclear. CDR3 coding DNA: TGTGCCTGGAGTCGTACTTTCTACTCCTACGAGCAGTACTTC. Amino acids: CAWSRTFYSYEQYF.